The present T cell receptor beta chain was sequenced within a study of blood T cells in healthy people across ages. A J-beta primer mix and a sample-barcoded 5' primer were used in a second PCR of roughly 6 to 11 cycles. TCRdb used MiXCR to reprocess the 5' RACE reads, holding one entry per CDR3 protein. The sample carries some 700,000 distinct CDR3 sequences, over 20% recorded once. CDR1 and CDR2 (germline): DFQATT, SNEGSKA (reference sequence). CDR3 length: 15 residues. Material for sequencing was blood. This clonotype originated in an older man in good health. This chain connects TRBV20-1 to TRBJ2-5; TRBD2 matches at 8 bases. The end of the DNA fits TRBJ2-1 better, so the J call may be wrong. The CDR3 DNA sequence: TGCAGTGCTTGGACTAGCAAGGATTCCTACAATGAGCAGTTCTTC. It is translated as CSAWTSKDSYNEQFF.